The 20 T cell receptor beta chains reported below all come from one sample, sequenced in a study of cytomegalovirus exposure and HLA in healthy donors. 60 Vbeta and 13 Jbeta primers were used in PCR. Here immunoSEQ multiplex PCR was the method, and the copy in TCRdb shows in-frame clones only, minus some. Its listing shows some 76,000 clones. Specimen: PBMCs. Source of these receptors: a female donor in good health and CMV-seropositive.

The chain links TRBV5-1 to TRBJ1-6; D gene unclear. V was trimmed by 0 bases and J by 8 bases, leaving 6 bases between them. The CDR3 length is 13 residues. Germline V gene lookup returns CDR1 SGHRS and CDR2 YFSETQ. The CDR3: CASSLEFDSPLHF. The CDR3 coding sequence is TGCGCCAGCAGCTTGGAATTCGATTCACCCCTCCACTTT.

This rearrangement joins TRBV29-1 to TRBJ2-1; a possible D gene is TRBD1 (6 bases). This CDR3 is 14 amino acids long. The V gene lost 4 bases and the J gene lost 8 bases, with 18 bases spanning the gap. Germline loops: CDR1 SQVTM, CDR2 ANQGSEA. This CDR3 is CSVGGPPLAHEQFF. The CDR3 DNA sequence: TGCAGCGTTGGGGGGCCCCCTCTAGCCCATGAGCAGTTCTTC.

CDR3 residues: CASSPDRFASPLHF. The DNA for the CDR3 is TGTGCCAGCTCACCTGACAGGTTCGCTTCACCCCTCCACTTT. J is TRBJ1-6 and V is TRBV18; tentatively, D is TRBD1 (6 bases). Germline assignment: CDR1 KGHSH and CDR2 LQKENI. This CDR3 comprises 14 residues. V was pared by 3 bases and J by 9 bases, with 12 bases between.

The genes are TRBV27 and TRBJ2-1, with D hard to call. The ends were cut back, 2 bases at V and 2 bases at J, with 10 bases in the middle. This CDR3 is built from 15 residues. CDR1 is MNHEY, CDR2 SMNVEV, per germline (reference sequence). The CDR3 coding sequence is TGTGCCAGCAGTTTAGGCGCCGGAGCCTACAATGAGCAGTTCTTC. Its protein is CASSLGAGAYNEQFF.

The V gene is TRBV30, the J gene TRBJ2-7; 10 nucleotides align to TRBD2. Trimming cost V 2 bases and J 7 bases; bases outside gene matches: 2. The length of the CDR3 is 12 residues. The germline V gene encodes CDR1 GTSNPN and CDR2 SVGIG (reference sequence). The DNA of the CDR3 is TGTGCCTGGAGTCTAGCGGGAGTGGAGCAGTACTTC. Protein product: CAWSLAGVEQYF.

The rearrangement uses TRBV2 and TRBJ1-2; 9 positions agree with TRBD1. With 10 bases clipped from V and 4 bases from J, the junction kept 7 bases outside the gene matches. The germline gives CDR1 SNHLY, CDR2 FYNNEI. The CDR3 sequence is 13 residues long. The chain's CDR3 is CAISGTGSYGYTF. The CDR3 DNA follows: TGTGCCATCTCCGGGACAGGGAGCTATGGCTACACCTTC.

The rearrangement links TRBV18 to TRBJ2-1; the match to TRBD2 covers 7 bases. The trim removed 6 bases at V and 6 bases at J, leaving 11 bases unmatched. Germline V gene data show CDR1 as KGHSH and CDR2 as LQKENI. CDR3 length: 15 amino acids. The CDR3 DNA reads TGTGCCAGCTCCCCAAGCGGGATCCTGCCCAATGAGCAGTTCTTC. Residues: CASSPSGILPNEQFF.

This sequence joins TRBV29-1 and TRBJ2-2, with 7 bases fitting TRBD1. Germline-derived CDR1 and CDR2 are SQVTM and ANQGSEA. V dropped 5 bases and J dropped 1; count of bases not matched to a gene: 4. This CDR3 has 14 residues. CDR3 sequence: CSVTGTVNTGELFF. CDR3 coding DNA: TGCAGCGTTACCGGGACAGTGAACACCGGGGAGCTGTTTTTT.

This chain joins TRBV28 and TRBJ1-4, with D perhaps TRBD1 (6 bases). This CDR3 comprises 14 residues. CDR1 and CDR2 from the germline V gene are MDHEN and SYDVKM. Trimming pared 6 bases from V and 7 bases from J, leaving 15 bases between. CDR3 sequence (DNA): TGTGCCAGCAGGTCGGGGGGCGAGGGTGAAAAACTGTTTTTT. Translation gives CASRSGGEGEKLFF.

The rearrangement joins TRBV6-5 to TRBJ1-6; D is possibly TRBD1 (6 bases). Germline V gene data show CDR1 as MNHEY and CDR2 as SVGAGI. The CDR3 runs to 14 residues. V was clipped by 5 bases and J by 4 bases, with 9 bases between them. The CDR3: CASSPGVYNSPLHF. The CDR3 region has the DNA TGTGCCAGCAGTCCAGGGGTTTATAATTCACCCCTCCACTTT.

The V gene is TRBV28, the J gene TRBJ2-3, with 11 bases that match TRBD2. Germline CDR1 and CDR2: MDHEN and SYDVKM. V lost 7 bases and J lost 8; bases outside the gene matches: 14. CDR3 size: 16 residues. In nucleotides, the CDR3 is TGTGCCAGCACGGATAGTAGCGGGGGGGCGAATGGTACGCAGTATTTT. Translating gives CASTDSSGGANGTQYF.

CDR3 DNA: TGTGCCACGGCATACGGCGACAGCACCACAACAGAGCAGTACTTC. Translated: CATAYGDSTTTEQYF. The chain employs TRBV5-5 and TRBJ2-7, with TRBD1 as a possible D gene (5 bases). The CDR3 spans 15 residues. Trimming stripped 9 bases from V and 7 bases from J, with 26 bases between. The germline gives CDR1 SGHKS, CDR2 YYEKEE (reference sequence). Filled out from reference TRBV5-5 and TRBJ2-7, the complete variable domain reads DAGVTQSPTHLIKTRGQQVTLRCSPISGHKSVSWYQQVLGQGPQFIFQYYEKEERGRGNFPDRFSARQFPNYSSELNVNALLLGDSALYLCATAYGDSTTTEQYFGPGTRLTVT.

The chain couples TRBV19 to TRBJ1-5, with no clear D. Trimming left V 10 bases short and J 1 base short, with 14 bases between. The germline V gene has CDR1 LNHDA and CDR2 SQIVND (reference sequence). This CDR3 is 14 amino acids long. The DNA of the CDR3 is TGTGCCACCTCAGGCGCAGCCAGCAATCAGCCCCAGCATTTT. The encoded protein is CATSGAASNQPQHF.

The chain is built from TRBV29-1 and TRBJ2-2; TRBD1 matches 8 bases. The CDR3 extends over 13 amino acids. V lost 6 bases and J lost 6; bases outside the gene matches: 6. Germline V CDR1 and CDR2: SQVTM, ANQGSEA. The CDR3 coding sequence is TGCAGCGTCCGGAAACAGGGGGCCGGGGAGCTGTTTTTT. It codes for CSVRKQGAGELFF.

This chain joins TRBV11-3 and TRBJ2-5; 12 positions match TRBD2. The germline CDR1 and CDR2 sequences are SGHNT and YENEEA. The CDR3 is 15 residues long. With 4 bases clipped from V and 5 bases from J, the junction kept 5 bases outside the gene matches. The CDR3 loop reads CASSSGLAGLETQYF. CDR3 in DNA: TGTGCCAGCAGCTCAGGACTAGCGGGGTTGGAGACCCAGTACTTC. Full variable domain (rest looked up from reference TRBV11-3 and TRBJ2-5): EAGVVQSPRYKIIEKKQPVAFWCNPISGHNTLYWYLQNLGQGPELLIRYENEEAVDDSQLPKDRFSAERLKGVDSTLKIQPAELGDSAVYLCASSSGLAGLETQYFGPGTRLLVL.

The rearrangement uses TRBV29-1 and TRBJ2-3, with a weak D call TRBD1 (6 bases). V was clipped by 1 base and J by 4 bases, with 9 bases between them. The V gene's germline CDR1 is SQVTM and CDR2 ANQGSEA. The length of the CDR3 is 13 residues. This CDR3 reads CSVEAGVADTQYF. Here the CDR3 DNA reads TGCAGCGTTGAAGCAGGGGTTGCAGATACGCAGTATTTT.

The CDR3 is CASSDSTSGDTDTQYF. The CDR3 DNA is TGTGCCAGCAGTGACTCGACTAGCGGGGACACAGATACGCAGTATTTT. The chain has TRBV6-4 and TRBJ2-3; 11 bases align to TRBD2. J was trimmed by 2 bases and V by 0 bases; bases with no gene match: 1. CDR1 and CDR2 (germline): MRHNA, SNTAGT. This CDR3 region has 16 residues.

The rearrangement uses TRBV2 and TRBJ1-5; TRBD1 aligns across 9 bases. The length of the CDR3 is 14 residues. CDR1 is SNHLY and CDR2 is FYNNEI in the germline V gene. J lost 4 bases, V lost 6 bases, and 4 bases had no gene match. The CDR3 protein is CASREDRGNQPQHF. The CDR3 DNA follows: TGTGCCAGCAGGGAGGACAGGGGTAATCAGCCCCAGCATTTT.

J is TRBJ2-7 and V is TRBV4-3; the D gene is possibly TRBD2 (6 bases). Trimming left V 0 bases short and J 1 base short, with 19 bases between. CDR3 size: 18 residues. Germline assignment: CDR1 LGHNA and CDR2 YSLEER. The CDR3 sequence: CASSQDLIIADGSYEQYF. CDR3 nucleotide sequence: TGCGCCAGCAGCCAAGATTTGATCATAGCGGATGGTTCCTACGAGCAGTACTTC.

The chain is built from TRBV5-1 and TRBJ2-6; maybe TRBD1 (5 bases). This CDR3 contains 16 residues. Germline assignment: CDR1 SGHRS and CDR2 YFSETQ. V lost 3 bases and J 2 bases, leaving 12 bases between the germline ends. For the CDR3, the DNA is TGCGCCAGCAGCTCCTCAGGGTTTCCTGGGGCCAACGTCCTGACTTTC. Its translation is CASSSSGFPGANVLTF.